These T cell receptor beta chains were read from a single sample in a study of blood T cell repertoires in COVID-19. Assay used: immunoSEQ multiplex PCR; TCRdb lists only in-frame clones, some missing. The repertoire holds 110,000 to 150,000 clones, with roughly 90% as singletons. Sequencing was carried out using peripheral blood. The receptors originated from a man between 65 and 85 years old with acute or convalescent COVID-19. Each CDR3 is given with its conserved first and last residue. The order of the fields is V gene, J gene, D gene, clone size, CDR3 protein, CDR3 DNA. A D gene is named only where the DNA matches it firmly. Clone sizes are given selectively: once, few, many, or a class where the clone is expanded.

V: TRBV19
J: TRBJ1-2
D: TRBD1
size: -
CDR3: CASRQGLGANYGYTF
DNA: TGTGCCAGTCGACAGGGGTTAGGAGCTAACTATGGCTACACCTTC

V: TRBV27
J: TRBJ2-1
D: TRBD2
size: -
CDR3: CASKVGGRVPYNEQFF
DNA: TGTGCCAGCAAAGTGGGCGGGAGGGTCCCCTACAATGAGCAGTTCTTC

V: TRBV10-1
J: TRBJ2-6
D: TRBD2
size: -
CDR3: CASSEFSGLAGSGANVLTF
DNA: TGCGCCAGCAGTGAGTTTTCGGGACTAGCGGGTTCTGGGGCCAACGTCCTGACTTTC

V: TRBV11-2
J: TRBJ2-3
D: TRBD2
size: -
CDR3: CASSLGRGGGAFPDTQYF
DNA: TGTGCCAGCAGCTTAGGGCGCGGCGGGGGGGCGTTCCCAGATACGCAGTATTTT

V: TRBV28
J: TRBJ1-5
D: TRBD1
size: -
CDR3: CASTLGDRDQPQHF
DNA: TGTGCCAGCACCCTCGGGGACAGGGATCAGCCCCAGCATTTT

V: TRBV6-5
J: TRBJ1-1
D: -
size: once
CDR3: CASSPLDRGNTEAFF
DNA: TGTGCCAGCAGTCCCCTTGATAGGGGGAACACTGAAGCTTTCTTT

V: TRBV25-1
J: TRBJ2-1
D: TRBD2
size: -
CDR3: CASSEYGLAGSYNEQFF
DNA: TGTGCCAGCAGTGAATATGGTCTAGCGGGCTCCTACAATGAGCAGTTCTTC

V: TRBV27
J: TRBJ1-1
D: -
size: -
CDR3: CASSLSRVRTEAFF
DNA: TGTGCCAGCAGTTTATCTCGCGTTCGCACTGAAGCTTTCTTT

V: TRBV7-6
J: TRBJ1-3
D: -
size: -
CDR3: CASSPRQVNTGNTIYF
DNA: TGTGCCAGCAGCCCGAGACAGGTTAACACGGGAAACACCATATATTTT

V: TRBV2
J: TRBJ2-7
D: -
size: once
CDR3: CASKGDGLKSYEQYF
DNA: TGTGCCAGTAAAGGGGATGGGCTTAAAAGTTACGAGCAGTACTTC

V: TRBV9
J: TRBJ2-3
D: -
size: once
CDR3: CASSVTGRTADTQYF
DNA: TGTGCCAGCAGCGTGACAGGGAGGACGGCAGATACGCAGTATTTT

V: TRBV10-2
J: TRBJ2-7
D: -
size: -
CDR3: CASSEQGDEQYF
DNA: TGCGCCAGCAGTGAGCAGGGTGACGAGCAGTACTTC

V: TRBV7-6
J: TRBJ2-3
D: TRBD1
size: -
CDR3: CASSLGDRGRVADTQYF
DNA: TGTGCCAGCAGCTTAGGAGACAGGGGGCGCGTCGCAGATACGCAGTATTTT

V: TRBV9
J: TRBJ1-1
D: -
size: -
CDR3: CASSATGLTEAFF
DNA: TGTGCCAGCAGTGCCACAGGGTTAACTGAAGCTTTCTTT

V: TRBV27
J: TRBJ2-1
D: TRBD2
size: few
CDR3: CASSSWTSGYNEQFF
DNA: TGTGCCAGCAGTTCTTGGACTAGCGGCTACAATGAGCAGTTCTTC

V: TRBV3-1/TRBV3-2
J: TRBJ2-1
D: -
size: -
CDR3: CASSQGFWSRNNEQFF
DNA: TGTGCCAGCAGCCAAGGGTTCTGGAGTAGAAACAATGAGCAGTTCTTC

V: TRBV4-1
J: TRBJ2-7
D: TRBD2
size: once
CDR3: CASSQGEGISYEQYF
DNA: TGCGCCAGCAGCCAAGGGGAGGGGATCTCCTACGAGCAGTACTTC

V: TRBV11-2
J: TRBJ2-1
D: TRBD1
size: once
CDR3: CASSYPGQAYNEQFF
DNA: TGTGCCAGCAGCTATCCGGGACAGGCTTACAATGAGCAGTTCTTC

V: TRBV4-2
J: TRBJ2-2
D: TRBD2
size: once
CDR3: CASSPSGGANTGELFF
DNA: TGTGCCAGCAGCCCATCGGGGGGGGCGAACACCGGGGAGCTGTTTTTT

V: TRBV5-5
J: TRBJ2-1
D: TRBD1
size: -
CDR3: CASSTAGTGGLEQFF
DNA: TGTGCCAGCAGCACCGCCGGGACAGGGGGCCTTGAGCAGTTCTTC

V: TRBV12-5
J: TRBJ1-2
D: TRBD1
size: -
CDR3: CASGSGQADNYGYTF
DNA: TGTGCTAGTGGTTCGGGACAGGCTGATAACTATGGCTACACCTTC

V: TRBV2
J: TRBJ1-2
D: -
size: -
CDR3: CASSPQGLVGYTF
DNA: TGTGCCAGCAGCCCCCAGGGCTTGGTAGGCTACACCTTC

V: TRBV4-2
J: TRBJ1-5
D: -
size: -
CDR3: CASSQGGSQPQHF
DNA: TGTGCCAGCAGCCAAGGAGGCAGTCAGCCCCAGCATTTT

V: TRBV19
J: TRBJ1-1
D: -
size: -
CDR3: CASSIYVANTEAFF
DNA: TGTGCCAGTAGTATCTACGTAGCTAACACTGAAGCTTTCTTT

V: TRBV4-2
J: TRBJ1-1
D: -
size: -
CDR3: CASSLTRFALNTEAFF
DNA: TGTGCCAGCAGCCTCACAAGATTTGCATTGAACACTGAAGCTTTCTTT

V: TRBV7-2
J: TRBJ2-5
D: TRBD1
size: -
CDR3: CASSLEPTGGTAQYF
DNA: TGTGCCAGCAGCTTAGAGCCCACAGGGGGAACGGCCCAGTACTTC

V: TRBV5-1
J: TRBJ1-6
D: -
size: few
CDR3: CASSLSRESPLHF
DNA: TGCGCCAGCAGCTTGTCCAGGGAATCTCCCCTCCACTTT